This T cell receptor beta chain was sequenced in a study of shared clonotypes between healthy human individuals. Germline CDR1 and CDR2: SGDLS and YYNGEE. The germline V and J ends were trimmed by 1 base and 7 bases, with 11 bases remaining between them. CDR3 size: 14 residues. This clone was picked up many times. The antigen remains unidentified. General study findings and limits: Blood was the sole source, and tissue repertoires probably differ. Having only a few donors restricted how much genetic and exposure-history diversity was captured.

The donors, healthy adults who were HIV-negative, had experienced no recent acute infections or vaccinations. The table came from immunoSEQ multiplex PCR; TCRdb's copy has only in-frame clones and leaves some out. The sample lists about 500,000 clones, more than 70% seen once, with approximately 12% in the top ten. The sample comprised PBMCs. The sequence was collected from a woman between 35 and 50 years old in good health. Some clones in this sample may be carry-over from other donors' samples. V and J are TRBV9 and TRBJ1-4, with a weak D call TRBD1 (5 bases). CDR3 DNA: TGTGCCAGCAGCGTACTCCCAGGGAGTGAAAAACTGTTTTTT. Translating gives CASSVLPGSEKLFF.